This T cell receptor beta chain was identified in a study of early T cells in non-severe SARS-CoV-2 infection. Points from the study as a whole: The matching step, a VDJdb search, favored anti-spike CD8 responses and missed private and CD4 specificities.

The germline V gene has CDR1 SGHTA and CDR2 FQGNSA. The length of the CDR3 is 15 residues. The V and J ends lost 4 bases and 4 bases respectively, with 16 bases between them. Tagging with unique molecular identifiers was applied to individual cDNA molecules. TCRdb itself ran the 5' RACE reads through MiXCR, one entry per CDR3 protein. The sample carries approximately 80,000 distinct CDR3 sequences, about 11% recorded once. In regard to this clonotype: Its antigen is currently unknown.

The TCR sequence derives from an adult who was a healthcare worker with PCR-confirmed SARS-CoV-2 infection or an uninfected control (not recorded which). The sample in question was whole blood, obtained at baseline. The rearrangement links TRBV7-2 to TRBJ1-2; D not certain. The CDR3 reads CASSSSPAEAYGYTF. CDR3 DNA: TGTGCCAGCAGCTCAAGTCCGGCAGAGGCCTATGGCTACACCTTC.